These 3 T cell receptor beta chains were all obtained from the same sample, sequenced in a study of T-cell reconstitution after alpha-beta-depleted transplantation in children. It was with unique molecular identifiers that the TCRbeta library was prepared. TCRdb reprocessed the PCR reads via MiXCR and lists one record per CDR3 protein. The sample consists of 90,000 to 100,000 distinct CDR3 sequences, less than 25% of them appearing once. The sample was PBMCs, taken before TCRalphabeta/CD19-depleted stem cell transplant. These TCRs come from a boy between 2 and 10 years old with acute lymphoblastic leukemia, due to receive a stem cell transplant.

This clonotype showed up just a few times. V and J are TRBV10-3 and TRBJ1-1; D call uncertain. Germline V gene lookup returns CDR1 ENHRY and CDR2 SYGVKD. V lost 4 bases and J 2 bases, leaving 2 bases between the germline ends. CDR3 length: 11 amino acids. In DNA form, the CDR3 reads TGTGCCATCAGTGCCAACACTGAAGCTTTCTTT. This encodes CAISANTEAFF.

V is TRBV20-1 and J is TRBJ2-5; D is possibly TRBD1 (6 bases). CDR3 length: 13 amino acids. The V and J ends lost 5 bases and 3 bases respectively, with 13 bases between them. Germline CDR1 reads DFQATT; CDR2 reads SNEGSKA (reference sequence). CDR3 amino acids: CSAGTRNEETQYF. DNA for the CDR3: TGCAGTGCTGGGACACGGAATGAAGAGACCCAGTACTTC.

This clonotype turned up a few times. V is TRBV15 and J is TRBJ2-3; no definite D call. CDR1 is LNHNV and CDR2 is YYDKDF in the germline V gene (reference sequence). This CDR3 region has 11 residues. Trimming stripped 4 bases from V and 7 bases from J, with 6 bases between. The CDR3 loop reads CATSKLYTQYF. The CDR3 DNA reads TGTGCCACCAGCAAGCTCTATACGCAGTATTTT. Full variable domain (outside the CDR3, taken from reference TRBV15 and TRBJ2-3): DAMVIQNPRYQVTQFGKPVTLSCSQTLNHNVMYWYQQKSSQAPKLLFHYYDKDFNNEADTPDNFQSRRPNTSFCFLDIRSPGLGDTAMYLCATSKLYTQYFGPGTRLTVL.